A single sample is the source of the 28 T cell receptor beta chains below, sequenced in a study of TIL therapy for anti-PD-1-resistant metastatic lung cancer. The time point is: pre-treatment sample, taken before nivolumab and TIL therapy. The tumor samples were excised metastases, mostly pleural nodules or supraclavicular lymph nodes. The immunoSEQ assay was v3. The repertoire was sequenced with immunoSEQ multiplex PCR; TCRdb's copy has only in-frame clones and lacks some. The sample holds thousands of clones, roughly three fifths seen once. The specimen comprised tumor tissue, sampled at baseline. The receptors were gathered from a person aged 25-85 years with non-small cell lung cancer.

The rearrangement links TRBV6-6 to TRBJ2-4; D may be TRBD2 (5 bases). Germline values: CDR1 MNHNY, CDR2 SVGAGI (reference sequence). The CDR3 length is 16 residues. V was clipped by 2 bases and J by 3 bases, with 14 bases between them. The CDR3, as DNA: TGTGCCAGCAGTTACGAAGACTCTCGGGGCAAAAACATTCAGTACTTC. This gives the protein CASSYEDSRGKNIQYF.

V is TRBV29-1 and J is TRBJ2-7, with 8 positions matching TRBD1. This CDR3 spans 16 amino acids. With 7 bases clipped from V and 3 bases from J, the junction kept 17 bases outside the gene matches. CDR1 is SQVTM and CDR2 is ANQGSEA in the germline V gene. The CDR3 nucleotides read TGCAGCGCTGATGACTCATTGGACAGGGCGATCTACGAGCAGTACTTC. It specifies CSADDSLDRAIYEQYF.

This chain joins TRBV6-5 and TRBJ1-5, with unresolved D. The CDR3 runs 14 residues. The germline V gene has CDR1 MNHEY and CDR2 SVGAGI. The ends were cut back, 5 bases at V and 0 bases at J, with 8 bases in the middle. The CDR3 sequence: CASSRESSNQPQHF. The CDR3 DNA is TGTGCCAGCAGTAGGGAGTCTAGCAATCAGCCCCAGCATTTT.

The chain couples TRBV6-6 to TRBJ2-7; 9 bases are a match to TRBD1. This CDR3 comprises 14 residues. Trimming removed 6 bases from V and 4 bases from J; junction bases left unmatched: 7. Germline CDR1 reads MNHNY; CDR2 reads SVGAGI (reference sequence). The CDR3 region is CASSYRGQIYEQYF. The CDR3 nucleotides are TGTGCCAGCAGCTACAGGGGGCAGATTTACGAGCAGTACTTC.

The rearrangement uses TRBV2 and TRBJ1-5; D not resolved. The V end was cut by 8 bases, the J end by 8 bases, with 16 bases between. Germline CDR1 reads SNHLY; CDR2 reads FYNNEI. The CDR3 is 13 residues long. The CDR3 region has the DNA TGTGCCAGCCTAGACGATATATTAAAGCCCCAGCATTTT. As protein: CASLDDILKPQHF.

This chain uses TRBV11-3 with TRBJ2-5; D possibly corresponds to TRBD1 (6 bases). Germline V gives CDR1 SGHNT, CDR2 YENEEA. CDR3 length equals 19 residues. The ends were cut back, 1 base at V and 5 bases at J, with 26 bases in the middle. CDR3: CASSLGGGSRGSVVETQYF. In DNA form, the CDR3 reads TGTGCCAGCAGCTTAGGTGGTGGGTCCAGGGGTTCCGTTGTGGAGACCCAGTACTTC. The entire variable domain, with the rest obtained from reference TRBV11-3 and TRBJ2-5, is as follows: EAGVVQSPRYKIIEKKQPVAFWCNPISGHNTLYWYLQNLGQGPELLIRYENEEAVDDSQLPKDRFSAERLKGVDSTLKIQPAELGDSAVYLCASSLGGGSRGSVVETQYFGPGTRLLVL.

By frequency in the sample, this clone is large. A junction boundary mismatches the germline segment, possibly from a read error. V and J are TRBV5-4 and TRBJ2-5; D call uncertain. Germline CDR1 and CDR2: SGHNT and YYREEE (reference sequence). The CDR3 length is 15 residues. In nucleotides, the CDR3 is TGTGCCAGCAGCCTCAAAACCGGACCGCAAGGGACCCAGTACTTC. It is translated as CASSLKTGPQGTQYF.

J is TRBJ2-2 and V is TRBV3-1 (or the pseudogene TRBV3-2); no definite D call. Per germline, CDR1 LGHDT and CDR2 YNNKEL (reference sequence). The CDR3 consists of 13 residues. V lost 8 bases to trimming and J lost 6 bases, with 13 bases between them. This chain's CDR3 is CASGPPRAGELFF. The CDR3 DNA follows: TGTGCCAGCGGGCCCCCCCGGGCCGGGGAGCTGTTTTTT.

This clone was counted a single time. V usage is TRBV19 and J usage is TRBJ2-3; 10 nucleotides match TRBD2. The CDR3 extends over 15 amino acids. V was clipped by 5 bases and J by 8 bases; unmatched bases: 10. Germline CDR1 is LNHDA and CDR2 is SQIVND (reference sequence). CDR3: CASSEASGSGGTQYF. The CDR3 nucleotides are TGTGCCAGTAGTGAAGCTAGCGGGAGTGGGGGTACGCAGTATTTT.

Only a few counts were recorded for this clone. This chain links TRBV28 with TRBJ2-2, with D maybe TRBD2 (6 bases). Between the trimmed V and J ends, which lost 7 bases and 5 bases, there was a span of 17 bases. The CDR3 has 15 residues. The germline V gene has CDR1 MDHEN and CDR2 SYDVKM. CDR3 bases: TGTGCCAGCACCCCCTTGCTAGCGCCTACCGGGGAGCTGTTTTTT. It encodes CASTPLLAPTGELFF.

The rearrangement uses TRBV5-1 and TRBJ2-1; 9 nucleotides match TRBD2. The junction had 9 bases not matched to a gene; V was cut back by 4 bases and J by 10 bases. Germline loops: CDR1 SGHRS, CDR2 YFSETQ. The CDR3 covers 14 residues. CDR3 region: CASSPGTSPIEQFF. As DNA, the CDR3 is TGCGCCAGCAGCCCCGGGACTAGCCCGATAGAGCAGTTCTTC.

The chain links TRBV11-2 to TRBJ2-1, with 7 bases that match TRBD2. CDR1 SGHAT and CDR2 FQNNGV come from the germline V gene. The CDR3 is 13 residues long. V lost 5 bases to trimming and J lost 5 bases; unmatched junction nucleotides: 3. The CDR3 loop is CASSGRGNNEQFF. The CDR3 nucleotides are TGTGCCAGCAGCGGGCGGGGGAACAATGAGCAGTTCTTC.

The chain couples TRBV3-1 (or the pseudogene TRBV3-2) to TRBJ2-2; possibly TRBD1 for D (6 bases). The CDR3 consists of 15 residues. In germline, CDR1 is LGHDT, CDR2 YNNKEL (reference sequence). Trimming shortened V by 0 bases and J by 3 bases, and 8 bases separated the two germline ends. This chain's CDR3 is CASSQEGAYTGELFF. The DNA of the CDR3 is TGTGCCAGCAGCCAAGAGGGGGCATACACCGGGGAGCTGTTTTTT.

There are a few counts of this clone. V is TRBV29-1 and J is TRBJ1-2; D remains unclear. Germline V gene sequence: CDR1 SQVTM, CDR2 ANQGSEA. This CDR3 spans 12 amino acids. V lost 4 bases and J 0 bases, leaving 6 bases between the germline ends. Written as DNA, the CDR3 is TGCAGCGTTGGCGGTGCTAACTATGGCTACACCTTC. Translated: CSVGGANYGYTF.

The rearrangement uses TRBV2 and TRBJ2-3; 8 nucleotides agree with TRBD2. This CDR3 contains 13 residues. Germline V CDR1 and CDR2: SNHLY, FYNNEI. After removal of 9 bases from V and 2 bases from J, the junction contained 4 bases not matched to a gene. DNA for the CDR3: TGTGCCAGTACTAGCGGATACACAGATACGCAGTATTTT. Encoded protein: CASTSGYTDTQYF.

The genes are TRBV10-3 and TRBJ1-2; D may be TRBD1 (5 bases). The germline V gene has CDR1 ENHRY and CDR2 SYGVKD. Trimming shortened V by 4 bases and J by 0 bases, and 9 bases separated the two germline ends. The CDR3 runs to 14 residues. The CDR3 region is CAISGGSPNYGYTF. The CDR3 region has the DNA TGTGCCATCAGTGGGGGGTCCCCTAACTATGGCTACACCTTC.

The J gene is TRBJ1-5, the V gene TRBV5-8, with D unclear. The germline V gene has CDR1 SGHTS and CDR2 YDEGEE. The germline V and J ends were trimmed by 4 bases and 2 bases, with 13 bases remaining between them. This CDR3 is built from 15 residues. CDR3 protein: CASSLGSWGNQPQHF. The CDR3 DNA reads TGTGCCAGCAGCCTGGGCAGCTGGGGCAATCAGCCCCAGCATTTT.

This clone was detected a few times. The genes are TRBV6-5 and TRBJ1-3; the D is unclear. The CDR3 consists of 15 residues. Germline lookup yields CDR1 MNHEY and CDR2 SVGAGI. V lost 6 bases and J lost 0, with 12 bases in between. The CDR3 here is CASSPGRTSGNTIYF. The CDR3 coding sequence is TGTGCCAGCAGCCCCGGGAGGACCTCTGGAAACACCATATATTTT.

The chain uses TRBV5-4 and TRBJ2-7; 9 bases are a match to TRBD1. The CDR3 loop spans 13 amino acids. With 0 bases clipped from V and 5 bases from J, the junction kept 0 bases outside the gene matches. From germline, CDR1 is SGHNT and CDR2 YYREEE (reference sequence). As DNA, the CDR3 is TGTGCCAGCAGCTTGGACAGGGGGCACGAGCAGTACTTC. Protein sequence: CASSLDRGHEQYF.

The chain is built from TRBV19 and TRBJ1-4; a possible D gene is TRBD1 (5 bases). The germline CDR1 and CDR2 sequences are LNHDA and SQIVND (reference sequence). The length of the CDR3 is 11 residues. Deletions cut 8 bases from V and 8 bases from J, with 9 bases between. Here the CDR3 DNA reads TGTGCCAGTTTCACAGGAGAAAAACTGTTTTTT. This sequence encodes CASFTGEKLFF.

This clone has only a few counts. CDR3 sequence: CASSQDWQRGASEQFF. CDR3 bases: TGTGCCAGCAGCCAAGATTGGCAGCGGGGGGCCTCTGAGCAGTTCTTC. This chain connects TRBV4-2 to TRBJ2-1; 9 bases map to TRBD2. This CDR3 region has 16 residues. Germline CDR1 reads LGHNA; CDR2 reads YNFKEQ. V trimming: 0 bases; J trimming: 9 bases; junction bases outside the gene matches: 9.

The J gene is TRBJ2-1, the V gene TRBV4-2; TRBD2 is a possible D gene (7 bases). The CDR3 runs to 18 residues. V was cut by 1 base and J by 3 bases, with 19 bases left in between. Germline V gene data show CDR1 as LGHNA and CDR2 as YNFKEQ. The CDR3 region is CASSQAPGRGAYYNEQFF. CDR3 bases: TGTGCCAGCAGCCAAGCCCCTGGTCGGGGGGCTTACTACAATGAGCAGTTCTTC.

This clone counts as medium-sized. J is TRBJ1-2 and V is TRBV7-9, with 12 nucleotides matching TRBD1. CDR3 length equals 16 residues. V dropped 2 bases and J dropped 5; count of bases not matched to a gene: 6. Germline V CDR1 and CDR2: SEHNR, FQNEAQ (reference sequence). The CDR3 protein is CASSLNGDRGLYGYTF. The CDR3 DNA sequence: TGTGCCAGCAGCTTAAACGGGGACAGGGGGCTTTATGGCTACACCTTC.

This rearrangement joins TRBV25-1 to TRBJ2-1; no definite D call. V lost 1 base to trimming and J lost 2 bases, with 12 bases between them. The CDR3 has 16 residues. CDR1 is MGHDK, CDR2 SYGVNS, per germline. CDR3 loop: CASSESGRAPYNEQFF. CDR3 nucleotide sequence: TGTGCCAGCAGTGAATCCGGTAGGGCCCCCTACAATGAGCAGTTCTTC.

This clone was seen only a few times. This chain uses TRBV18 with TRBJ2-7, with 10 positions matching TRBD2. J gave up 3 bases and V 6 bases, and 5 bases lay outside the gene matches. This CDR3 has 14 residues. Germline CDR1 reads KGHSH; CDR2 reads LQKENI. CDR3 residues: CASSPAGGSYEQYF. The CDR3 DNA sequence: TGTGCCAGCTCCCCAGCGGGGGGGAGCTACGAGCAGTACTTC.

J is TRBJ1-1 and V is TRBV6-2 or TRBV6-3; D not certain. The germline CDR1 and CDR2 sequences are MNHEY and SVGEGT. The ends were cut back, 2 bases at V and 4 bases at J, with 8 bases in the middle. This CDR3 comprises 13 residues. CDR3 DNA: TGTGCCAGCAGTTACCCCTGGGTCACTGAAGCTTTCTTT. The encoded protein is CASSYPWVTEAFF.

The chain employs TRBV25-1 and TRBJ1-1; tentative D call: TRBD1 (6 bases). The V gene's germline CDR1 is MGHDK and CDR2 SYGVNS. V was clipped by 4 bases and J by 3 bases, with 12 bases between them. This CDR3 is built from 14 residues. As DNA, the CDR3 is TGTGCCAGCAGTGGCAGGGGATGGGACACTGAAGCTTTCTTT. This encodes CASSGRGWDTEAFF. Full variable domain (remainder filled in from reference TRBV25-1 and TRBJ1-1): EADIYQTPRYLVIGTGKKITLECSQTMGHDKMYWYQQDPGMELHLIHYSYGVNSTEKGDLSSESTVSRIRTEHFPLTLESARPSHTSQYLCASSGRGWDTEAFFGQGTRLTVV.

The chain uses TRBV21-1 and TRBJ2-7; TRBD2 is the table's D call and was not checked against the DNA. TRBV21-1 is designated a pseudogene. CDR3 length: 21 residues. CDR3 nucleotide sequence: TGTGCCAGCAGCAAAAGGTGCCTCGGAAGGACTAGCGGGGGGTTTAGCTACGAGCAGTACTTC. It encodes CASSKRCLGRTSGGFSYEQYF.